The 24 T cell receptor beta chains reported below all come from one sample, sequenced in a study of T cells in Graves' hyperthyroidism and ophthalmopathy. Amplification targeted TCR beta CDR3 regions from RNA transcripts. In the first-round RT-PCR of the TCR CDR3, the HTBI primer set was used. TCRdb reprocessed the multiplex PCR reads via MiXCR and lists one record per CDR3 protein. Here the sample spans nearly 600,000 distinct CDR3 sequences, 13% to 15% being singletons. Sequencing used blood. The receptors here all came from a woman in her late teens or twenties with Graves' ophthalmopathy.

V is TRBV20-1 and J is TRBJ2-7, with TRBD2 matching 11 bases. This CDR3 is 15 amino acids long. Germline V gene data show CDR1 as DFQATT and CDR2 as SNEGSKA (reference sequence). V shed 6 bases and J 1 base; nucleotides not matched to a gene: 8. As DNA, the CDR3 is TGCAGTGCCGTTCGACTAGCGGGACTATCCTACGAGCAGTACTTC. Residues: CSAVRLAGLSYEQYF.

This clonotype showed up just a few times. The chain uses TRBV5-1 and TRBJ2-1, with D possibly TRBD1 on 6 matching bases. The CDR3 is 15 amino acids. Germline V gene data show CDR1 as SGHRS and CDR2 as YFSETQ. V was shortened by 4 bases and J by 0 bases, with 11 bases between the two germline ends. CDR3 in amino acids: CASSQGSRSYNEQFF. The CDR3 coding sequence is TGCGCCAGCAGCCAGGGGTCCCGCTCCTACAATGAGCAGTTCTTC. Full variable domain (rest looked up from reference TRBV5-1 and TRBJ2-1): KAGVTQTPRYLIKTRGQQVTLSCSPISGHRSVSWYQQTPGQGLQFLFEYFSETQRNKGNFPGRFSGRQFSNSRSEMNVSTLELGDSALYLCASSQGSRSYNEQFFGPGTRLTVL.

The rearrangement uses TRBV29-1 and TRBJ1-1, with D possibly matching TRBD1 (6 bases). Germline values: CDR1 SQVTM, CDR2 ANQGSEA. V was cut by 4 bases and J by 2 bases, with 11 bases left in between. This CDR3 is 13 amino acids long. The CDR3 bases are TGCAGCGTTGCAGACAGGACTAACACTGAAGCTTTCTTT. It translates to CSVADRTNTEAFF.

This clonotype was detected ten times or more. The chain carries TRBV6-5 and TRBJ1-2; 8 bases align to TRBD1. The CDR3 runs to 16 residues. V shed 0 bases, J shed 6 bases, and the junction held 9 bases outside the gene matches. Per germline, CDR1 MNHEY and CDR2 SVGAGI. CDR3 coding DNA: TGTGCCAGCAGTTACTCTTCCCGGGACAGGAGGAATGGCTACACCTTC. It specifies CASSYSSRDRRNGYTF.

This clonotype has at least ten counts. The chain joins TRBV6-5 to TRBJ2-3, with D perhaps given as TRBD1 or TRBD2 (6 bases each). V lost 0 bases and J lost 5, with 18 bases in between. CDR1 and CDR2 from the germline V gene are MNHEY and SVGAGI. The CDR3 length is 17 residues. The DNA of the CDR3 is TGTGCCAGCAGTTACTCGAACGGGGGCGGGACGAGAGATACGCAGTATTTT. Amino acid sequence: CASSYSNGGGTRDTQYF.

The chain carries TRBV7-3 and TRBJ2-3, with D possibly called TRBD1 or TRBD2 (5 bases each). The CDR3 is 12 residues long. The germline V gene encodes CDR1 SGHTA and CDR2 FQGTGA. Trimming cost V 5 bases and J 11 bases, with 14 bases left between them. CDR3 region: CASSREGEWQYF. The CDR3 DNA is TGTGCCAGCAGCCGTGAAGGGGAGTGGCAGTATTTT.

The chain is built from TRBV29-1 and TRBJ1-2; 7 bases match TRBD1. This CDR3 comprises 14 residues. Trimming took 4 bases from V and 5 from J; bases not matched to a gene: 10. Germline loops: CDR1 SQVTM, CDR2 ANQGSEA. The DNA for the CDR3 is TGCAGCGTTGGGGGGACAGTAGGGGATTATGGCTACACCTTC. Translation gives CSVGGTVGDYGYTF.

At least ten counts were recorded for this clonotype. The V gene is TRBV7-8, the J gene TRBJ1-6; the match to TRBD1 covers 9 bases. The germline V gene has CDR1 SGHVS and CDR2 FQNEAQ. The CDR3 length is 15 residues. Trimming took 1 base from V and 7 from J; bases not matched to a gene: 2. This CDR3 is CASSLDRGQNSPLHF. CDR3 sequence (DNA): TGTGCCAGCAGCTTAGACAGGGGGCAGAATTCACCCCTCCACTTT.

This clonotype was seen repeatedly, ten times or more. The V and J genes are TRBV7-8 and TRBJ2-1, with D possibly being TRBD1 or TRBD2 (5 bases each). The V end lost 5 bases, the J end lost 6 bases, and 20 bases lay between the germline ends. The CDR3 runs 16 residues. Per germline, CDR1 SGHVS and CDR2 FQNEAQ. The CDR3: CASSVKGWGSGNEQFF. CDR3 DNA: TGTGCCAGCAGCGTCAAAGGGTGGGGGAGTGGCAATGAGCAGTTCTTC.

This clonotype turned up a few times. This sequence joins TRBV20-1 and TRBJ1-5; D unresolved. In germline, CDR1 is DFQATT, CDR2 SNEGSKA (reference sequence). Trimming cost V 6 bases and J 0 bases, with 12 bases left between them. The CDR3 sequence is 14 residues long. This chain's CDR3 is CSATDGFSNQPQHF. The CDR3 nucleotides read TGCAGTGCAACAGATGGGTTTAGCAATCAGCCCCAGCATTTT.

The CDR3, as DNA: TGCAGTGCCCCAGCTGGGTCGGGACTAGCGGGAGATACGCAGTATTTT. Amino acids: CSAPAGSGLAGDTQYF. The chain joins TRBV20-1 to TRBJ2-3, with 12 nucleotides matching TRBD2. V lost 6 bases and J lost 5; bases outside the gene matches: 12. The germline V gene encodes CDR1 DFQATT and CDR2 SNEGSKA (reference sequence). The CDR3 contains 16 residues.

The table lists this clonotype with many counts. V is TRBV7-9 and J is TRBJ2-7, with D possibly TRBD2 on 5 matching bases. With 7 bases removed from V and 5 bases from J, the gap between germline ends came to 21 bases. Germline V gives CDR1 SEHNR, CDR2 FQNEAQ (reference sequence). The CDR3 consists of 15 residues. The CDR3 loop reads CASNILTGIGNEQYF. CDR3 DNA: TGTGCCAGCAACATCCTTACGGGAATCGGCAACGAGCAGTACTTC.

This clonotype was observed a few times. This rearrangement joins TRBV10-3 to TRBJ1-2, with 7 nucleotides matching TRBD1. V lost 11 bases and J lost 3; bases outside the gene matches: 12. Germline V gene lookup returns CDR1 ENHRY and CDR2 SYGVKD. CDR3 size: 14 residues. Here the CDR3 reads CASRRQGGDYGYTF. The CDR3 DNA follows: TGTGCCTCTAGAAGGCAGGGGGGTGACTATGGCTACACCTTC.

This clonotype was detected only once. The V and J genes are TRBV28 and TRBJ2-1, with 16 bases fitting TRBD2. CDR3 size: 14 residues. With 8 bases clipped from V and 10 bases from J, the junction kept 5 bases outside the gene matches. Germline V lookup: CDR1 MDHEN, CDR2 SYDVKM. CDR3 protein: CASVGTSGGEEQFF. CDR3 coding DNA: TGTGCCAGCGTCGGGACTAGCGGGGGGGAAGAGCAGTTCTTC.

This clonotype was observed many times. This chain joins TRBV20-1 and TRBJ2-1, with 9 bases matching TRBD2. The CDR3 is made up of 16 amino acids. From germline, CDR1 is DFQATT and CDR2 SNEGSKA (reference sequence). V shed 6 bases, J shed 7 bases, and the junction held 16 bases outside the gene matches. CDR3 loop: CSAYSSAGGPGNEQFF. CDR3 DNA: TGCAGTGCCTATTCGTCGGCGGGAGGGCCAGGGAATGAGCAGTTCTTC.

This clonotype appeared many times. The chain carries TRBV20-1 and TRBJ2-7; 8 bases line up with TRBD2. Germline V gene sequence: CDR1 DFQATT, CDR2 SNEGSKA (reference sequence). This CDR3 has 16 amino acids. With 1 base clipped from V and 2 bases from J, the junction kept 10 bases outside the gene matches. Written as DNA, the CDR3 is TGCAGTGCTAGAGTTCCCAGCGGGAGCAGGACCTACGAGCAGTACTTC. It yields the protein CSARVPSGSRTYEQYF.

The rearrangement joins TRBV5-5 to TRBJ2-3; 9 bases fit TRBD2. CDR3 size: 16 residues. Trimming cost V 0 bases and J 2 bases; bases outside gene matches: 4. The germline V gene has CDR1 SGHKS and CDR2 YYEKEE (reference sequence). CDR3 bases: TGTGCCAGCAGCTTGGCGCTAGCGGGATTCACAGATACGCAGTATTTT. Translated: CASSLALAGFTDTQYF.

This clonotype occurred many times. The chain combines TRBV12-3 or TRBV12-4 with TRBJ2-7; 16 positions match TRBD2. The CDR3 runs 15 residues. V shed 5 bases, J shed 5 bases, and the junction held 3 bases outside the gene matches. The CDR3 spells CASSPGLAGGDEQYF. As DNA, the CDR3 is TGTGCCAGCAGTCCGGGACTAGCGGGAGGGGACGAGCAGTACTTC.

In nucleotides, the CDR3 is TGTGCCAGCAGCTTAGGGTCTCTCTCGAGGGAGACCCAGTACTTC. Protein sequence: CASSLGSLSRETQYF. The chain couples TRBV7-2 to TRBJ2-5; D is unresolved. The V end lost 1 base, the J end lost 5 bases, and 14 bases lay between the germline ends. Germline lookup yields CDR1 SGHTA and CDR2 FQGNSA. The CDR3 is made up of 15 amino acids. Drawing the rest from reference TRBV7-2 and TRBJ2-5, the complete variable domain is GAGVSQSPSNKVTEKGKDVELRCDPISGHTALYWYRQSLGQGLEFLIYFQGNSAPDKSGLPSDRFSAERTGGSVSTLTIQRTQQEDSAVYLCASSLGSLSRETQYFGPGTRLLVL.

This clonotype showed up many times. The chain employs TRBV7-9 and TRBJ2-7; D unresolved. CDR1 and CDR2 (germline): SEHNR, FQNEAQ (reference sequence). V lost 5 bases to trimming and J lost 8 bases, with 13 bases between them. This CDR3 region has 12 residues. DNA of the CDR3: TGTGCCAGCAGCCCCCCGGAAGTGAAGCAGTACTTC. It yields the protein CASSPPEVKQYF.

The chain links TRBV6-1 to TRBJ2-7, with 12 bases that match TRBD2. Per germline, CDR1 MNHNS and CDR2 SASEGT. The CDR3 extends over 14 amino acids. J was trimmed by 4 bases and V by 6 bases; bases with no gene match: 4. CDR3 protein: CASRRLAGEYEQYF. CDR3 nucleotide sequence: TGTGCCAGCAGGCGACTAGCGGGAGAATACGAGCAGTACTTC.

In this sample, this clonotype turned up many times. The chain links TRBV12-3 or TRBV12-4 to TRBJ2-7; no definite D call. The CDR3 consists of 13 residues. Between the trimmed V and J ends, which lost 5 bases and 2 bases, there was a span of 10 bases. The CDR3 bases are TGTGCCAGCAGTCCTCCCACGACCTACGAGCAGTACTTC. It yields the protein CASSPPTTYEQYF.

The chain recombines TRBV18 with TRBJ2-2; D gene uncertain. The germline V gene has CDR1 KGHSH and CDR2 LQKENI. CDR3 size: 14 residues. The V end lost 3 bases, the J end lost 2 bases, and 7 bases lay between the germline ends. CDR3 residues: CASSPVTNTGELFF. The CDR3 region has the DNA TGTGCCAGCTCACCTGTTACCAACACCGGGGAGCTGTTTTTT.

This chain joins TRBV28 and TRBJ2-2; 10 nucleotides align to TRBD2. The CDR3 runs 13 residues. V was pared by 6 bases and J by 6 bases, with 1 base of the junction left unmatched. Germline CDR1 and CDR2: MDHEN and SYDVKM. The CDR3 DNA sequence: TGTGCCAGCAGAGCGGGAGGGGCCGGGGAGCTGTTTTTT. It translates to CASRAGGAGELFF.